This T cell receptor beta chain came from a study of CD8 T cells in Susac syndrome. About this clonotype itself: The junction differs from germline at one of its ends, possibly a read error.

TCR beta from blood CD8+ and CD4+ T cells was sequenced. The multiple sclerosis control group comprised treatment-naive patients with stable or active relapsing-remitting disease. TEMRA cells underwent FACS enrichment and CD8+ and CD4+ T cells underwent negative isolation. From germline, CDR1 is SGHRS and CDR2 YFSETQ. The CDR3 is 12 amino acids. An input of roughly 0.45 to 1 ug of RNA was subjected to reverse transcription using random hexamers. The immunoSEQ assay covered 54 Vbeta and 13 Jbeta segments for CDR3. TCRdb itself ran the immunoSEQ multiplex PCR reads through MiXCR, one entry per CDR3 protein. The top ten clones hold around 0.22% of a sample with fewer than 150,000 distinct CDR3 sequences, approximately 89% of them seen once.

V usage is TRBV5-1 and J usage is TRBJ1-2, with TRBD1 identical over 7 bases. This receptor was obtained from a human donor with multiple sclerosis. Material for sequencing was CD8+ T cells from PBMCs. The CDR3 DNA follows: TGCGCCAGCAGGGACGACAGGGCCTTGAACTTCTTC. Translation: CASRDDRALNFF.